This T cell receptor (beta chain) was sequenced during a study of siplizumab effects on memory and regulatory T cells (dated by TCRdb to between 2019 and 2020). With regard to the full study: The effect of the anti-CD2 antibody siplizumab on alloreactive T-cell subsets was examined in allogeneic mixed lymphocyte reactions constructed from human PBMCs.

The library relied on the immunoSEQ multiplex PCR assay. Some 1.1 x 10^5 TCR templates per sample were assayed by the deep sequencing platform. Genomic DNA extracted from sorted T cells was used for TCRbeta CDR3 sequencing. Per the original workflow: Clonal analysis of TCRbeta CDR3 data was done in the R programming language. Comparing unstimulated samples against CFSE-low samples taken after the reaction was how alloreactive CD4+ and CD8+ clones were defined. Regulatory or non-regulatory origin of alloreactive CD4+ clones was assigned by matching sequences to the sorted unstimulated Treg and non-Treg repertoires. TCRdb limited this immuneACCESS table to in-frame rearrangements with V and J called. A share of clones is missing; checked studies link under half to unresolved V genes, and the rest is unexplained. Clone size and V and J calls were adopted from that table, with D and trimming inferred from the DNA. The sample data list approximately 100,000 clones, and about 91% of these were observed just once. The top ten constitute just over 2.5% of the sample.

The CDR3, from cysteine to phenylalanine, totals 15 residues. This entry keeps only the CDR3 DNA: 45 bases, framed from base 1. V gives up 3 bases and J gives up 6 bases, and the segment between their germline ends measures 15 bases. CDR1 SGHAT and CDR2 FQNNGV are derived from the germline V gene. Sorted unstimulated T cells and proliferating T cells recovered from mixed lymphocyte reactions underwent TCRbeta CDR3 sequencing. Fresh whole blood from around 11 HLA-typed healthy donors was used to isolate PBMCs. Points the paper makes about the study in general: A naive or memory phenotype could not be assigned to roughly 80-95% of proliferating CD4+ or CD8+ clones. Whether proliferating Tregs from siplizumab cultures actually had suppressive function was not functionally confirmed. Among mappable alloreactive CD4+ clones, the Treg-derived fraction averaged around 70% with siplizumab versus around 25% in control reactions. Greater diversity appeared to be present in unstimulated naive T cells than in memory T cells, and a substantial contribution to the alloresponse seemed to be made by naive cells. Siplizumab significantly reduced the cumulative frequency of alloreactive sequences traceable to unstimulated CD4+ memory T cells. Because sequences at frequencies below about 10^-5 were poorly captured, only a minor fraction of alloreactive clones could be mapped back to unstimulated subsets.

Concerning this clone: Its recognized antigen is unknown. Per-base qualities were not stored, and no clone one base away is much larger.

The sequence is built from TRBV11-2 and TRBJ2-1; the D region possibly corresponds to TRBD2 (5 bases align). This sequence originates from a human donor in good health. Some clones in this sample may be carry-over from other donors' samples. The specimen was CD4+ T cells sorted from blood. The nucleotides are TGTGCCAGCAGCTTGTTCGGGAATTTGGGCAATGAGCAGTTCTTC. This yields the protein CASSLFGNLGNEQFF.